The 7 T cell receptor beta chains below were found in one sample sequenced in a study of blood T cell repertoires in COVID-19. Assay used: immunoSEQ multiplex PCR; TCRdb lists only in-frame clones, some missing. The sample yields 80,000 to 100,000 clones, approximately 74% seen once. Sequencing was carried out using peripheral blood. These receptor sequences come from a man aged 70-80 years with COVID-19, enrolled during active disease.

The chain combines TRBV7-3 with TRBJ2-7, with 7 bases lining up with TRBD2. V shed 2 bases and J 1 base; nucleotides not matched to a gene: 2. This CDR3 comprises 14 residues. Germline loops: CDR1 SGHTA, CDR2 FQGTGA. CDR3 amino acids: CASSLQAGSYEQYF. Written as DNA, the CDR3 is TGTGCCAGCAGCTTACAAGCGGGATCCTACGAGCAGTACTTC. The whole variable domain, remainder taken from reference TRBV7-3 and TRBJ2-7, is GAGVSQTPSNKVTEKGKYVELRCDPISGHTALYWYRQSLGQGPEFLIYFQGTGAADDSGLPNDRFFAVRPEGSVSTLKIQRTERGDSAVYLCASSLQAGSYEQYFGPGTRLTVT.

This clone came up many times. This chain links TRBV15 with TRBJ1-6; 9 bases fit TRBD1. Germline lookup yields CDR1 LNHNV and CDR2 YYDKDF (reference sequence). This CDR3 spans 14 amino acids. J gave up 9 bases and V 6 bases, and 6 bases lay outside the gene matches. CDR3 loop: CATRAGQGGSPLHF. The DNA for the CDR3 is TGTGCCACCAGAGCGGGACAGGGAGGTTCACCCCTCCACTTT.

CDR3 coding DNA: TGTGCCTGGAGTGTATGGGGGGCGAACACCGGGGAGCTGTTTTTT. The encoded protein is CAWSVWGANTGELFF. The gene calls are TRBV30 and TRBJ2-2; D perhaps matches TRBD2 (6 bases). The CDR3 covers 15 residues. Trimming took 0 bases from V and 0 from J, leaving 8 bases between them. Germline assignment: CDR1 GTSNPN and CDR2 SVGIG (reference sequence).

The chain has TRBV5-5 and TRBJ1-6, with D unresolved. The CDR3 contains 14 residues. Germline CDR1 is SGHKS and CDR2 is YYEKEE (reference sequence). Trimming pared 0 bases from V and 8 bases from J, leaving 9 bases between. The CDR3, as DNA: TGTGCCAGCAGCTTGGCAGGATCTGATTCACCCCTCCACTTT. This translates into CASSLAGSDSPLHF. The whole variable domain, filled in from reference TRBV5-5 and TRBJ1-6, reads DAGVTQSPTHLIKTRGQQVTLRCSPISGHKSVSWYQQVLGQGPQFIFQYYEKEERGRGNFPDRFSARQFPNYSSELNVNALLLGDSALYLCASSLAGSDSPLHFGNGTRLTVT.

This chain connects TRBV29-1 to TRBJ2-7; 8 bases fit TRBD2. V was pared by 6 bases and J by 4 bases, with 14 bases of the junction left unmatched. The CDR3 has 15 amino acids. The germline V gene encodes CDR1 SQVTM and CDR2 ANQGSEA. The CDR3 nucleotides read TGCAGCGTCGCAAGAGGGTTTCGGGGGGGATACGAGCAGTACTTC. This codes for CSVARGFRGGYEQYF.

V is TRBV19 and J is TRBJ1-1; 9 bases are a match to TRBD1. Germline lookup yields CDR1 LNHDA and CDR2 SQIVND (reference sequence). The CDR3 covers 15 residues. V lost 7 bases to trimming and J lost 0 bases; unmatched junction nucleotides: 6. This CDR3 reads CASNKGQGLNTEAFF. CDR3 in DNA: TGTGCCAGTAACAAGGGACAGGGATTGAACACTGAAGCTTTCTTT.

V and J are TRBV5-1 and TRBJ1-2; 9 bases are a match to TRBD1. Germline values: CDR1 SGHRS, CDR2 YFSETQ. This CDR3 is 16 amino acids long. The trim removed 4 bases at V and 8 bases at J, leaving 15 bases unmatched. CDR3 in amino acids: CASSPGTGSAAEGYTF. The CDR3 DNA reads TGCGCCAGCAGCCCGGGGACAGGGAGCGCCGCGGAGGGCTACACCTTC.